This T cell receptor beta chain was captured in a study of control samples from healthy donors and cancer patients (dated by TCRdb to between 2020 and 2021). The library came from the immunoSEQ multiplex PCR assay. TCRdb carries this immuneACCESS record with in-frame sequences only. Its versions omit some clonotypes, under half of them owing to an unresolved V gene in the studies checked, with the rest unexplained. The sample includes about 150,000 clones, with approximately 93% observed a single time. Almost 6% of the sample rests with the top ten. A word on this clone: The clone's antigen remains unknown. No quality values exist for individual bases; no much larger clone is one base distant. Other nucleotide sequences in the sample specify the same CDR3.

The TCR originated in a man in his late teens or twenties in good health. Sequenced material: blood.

The DNA sequence is TGTGCCAGCAGTCCCGGGAGAAGCAATCAGCCCCAGCATTTT. It translates as CASSPGRSNQPQHF. Recombination connected TRBV7-6 to TRBJ1-5; the D gene lacks a confident call. CDR3 length: 14 amino acids, cysteine to phenylalanine. The only DNA kept is the CDR3, 42 bases in frame from the first base. V and J lose 6 bases and 1 base, and a span of 10 bases separates them. As encoded in the germline V gene, CDR1 is SGHVS while CDR2 is FNYEAQ.